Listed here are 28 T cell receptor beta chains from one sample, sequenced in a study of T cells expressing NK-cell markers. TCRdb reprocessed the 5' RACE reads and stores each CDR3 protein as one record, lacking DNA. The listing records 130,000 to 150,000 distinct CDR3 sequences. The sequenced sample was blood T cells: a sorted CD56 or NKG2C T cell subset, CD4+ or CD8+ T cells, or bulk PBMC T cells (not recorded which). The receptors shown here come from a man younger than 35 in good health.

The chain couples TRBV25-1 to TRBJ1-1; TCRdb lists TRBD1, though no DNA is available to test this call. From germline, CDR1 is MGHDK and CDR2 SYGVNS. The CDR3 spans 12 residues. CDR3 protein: CASSASGVEAFF.

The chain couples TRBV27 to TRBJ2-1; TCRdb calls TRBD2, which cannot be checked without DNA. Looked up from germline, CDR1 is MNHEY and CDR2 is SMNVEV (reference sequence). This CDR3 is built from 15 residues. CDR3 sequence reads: CASRALGLAGDEQFF.

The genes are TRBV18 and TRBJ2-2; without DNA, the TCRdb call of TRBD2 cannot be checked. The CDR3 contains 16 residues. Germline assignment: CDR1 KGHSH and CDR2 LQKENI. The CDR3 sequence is CASSPPLAGATGELFF.

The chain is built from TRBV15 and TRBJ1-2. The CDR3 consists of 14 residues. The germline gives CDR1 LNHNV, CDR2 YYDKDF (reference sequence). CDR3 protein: CATSRDRTDEGYTF. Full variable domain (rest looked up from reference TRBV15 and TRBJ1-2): DAMVIQNPRYQVTQFGKPVTLSCSQTLNHNVMYWYQQKSSQAPKLLFHYYDKDFNNEADTPDNFQSRRPNTSFCFLDIRSPGLGDTAMYLCATSRDRTDEGYTFGSGTRLTVV.

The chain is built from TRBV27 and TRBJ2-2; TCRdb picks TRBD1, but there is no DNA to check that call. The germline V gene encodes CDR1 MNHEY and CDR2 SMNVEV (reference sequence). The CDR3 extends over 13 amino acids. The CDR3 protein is CASSFSPPGELFF.

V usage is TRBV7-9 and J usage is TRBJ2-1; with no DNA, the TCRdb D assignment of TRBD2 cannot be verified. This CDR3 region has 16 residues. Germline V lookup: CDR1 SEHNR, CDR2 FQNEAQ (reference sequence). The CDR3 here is CASSSTLAGEVNEQFF.

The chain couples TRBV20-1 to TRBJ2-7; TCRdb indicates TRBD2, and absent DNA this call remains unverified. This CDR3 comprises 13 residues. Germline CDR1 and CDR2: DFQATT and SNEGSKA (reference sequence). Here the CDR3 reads CSAGRLENYEQYF.

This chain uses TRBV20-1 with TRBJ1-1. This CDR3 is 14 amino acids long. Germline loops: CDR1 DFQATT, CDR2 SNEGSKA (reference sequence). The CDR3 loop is CSAERTVMNTEAFF.

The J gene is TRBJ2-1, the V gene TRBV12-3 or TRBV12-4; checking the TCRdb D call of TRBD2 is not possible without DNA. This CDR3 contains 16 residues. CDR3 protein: CASSPPTSGRADEQFF.

The CDR3 reads CASSLKGLAGGSSYNEQFF. The chain is built from TRBV5-6 and TRBJ2-1; without DNA, the TCRdb call of TRBD2 cannot be checked. The CDR3 extends over 19 amino acids. Germline V gene lookup returns CDR1 SGHDT and CDR2 YYEEEE.

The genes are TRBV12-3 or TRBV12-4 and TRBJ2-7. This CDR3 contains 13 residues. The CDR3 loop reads CASSSDHTYEQYF.

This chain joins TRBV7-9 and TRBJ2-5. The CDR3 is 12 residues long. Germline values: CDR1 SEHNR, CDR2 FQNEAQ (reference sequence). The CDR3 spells CASSQMAETQYF.

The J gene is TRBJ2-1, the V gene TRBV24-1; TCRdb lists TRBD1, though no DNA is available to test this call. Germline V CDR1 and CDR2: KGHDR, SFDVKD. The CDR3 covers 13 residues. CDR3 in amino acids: CATAGTENNEQFF.

The CDR3 loop reads CATSDLPGDPGANVLTF. This chain uses TRBV24-1 with TRBJ2-6; TCRdb proposes TRBD1, but this gene call is untestable without DNA. Germline V gene data show CDR1 as KGHDR and CDR2 as SFDVKD. The CDR3 length is 17 residues.

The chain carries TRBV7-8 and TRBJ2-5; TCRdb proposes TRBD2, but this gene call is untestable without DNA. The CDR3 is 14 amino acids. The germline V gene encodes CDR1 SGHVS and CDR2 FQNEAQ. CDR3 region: CASSFETSAETQYF.

This CDR3 reads CASSLATDSGNTIYF. This sequence joins TRBV12-3 or TRBV12-4 and TRBJ1-3. CDR3 length equals 15 residues.

CDR3: CATFHAGGPDTGELFF. The chain employs TRBV28 and TRBJ2-2; TCRdb's D call, TRBD2, is unchecked because there is no DNA. The CDR3 sequence is 16 residues long. CDR1 and CDR2 (germline): MDHEN, SYDVKM.

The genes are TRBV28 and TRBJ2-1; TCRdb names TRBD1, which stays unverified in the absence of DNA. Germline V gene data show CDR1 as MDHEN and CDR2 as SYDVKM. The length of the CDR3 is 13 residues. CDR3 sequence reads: CAANDRGYNEQFF.

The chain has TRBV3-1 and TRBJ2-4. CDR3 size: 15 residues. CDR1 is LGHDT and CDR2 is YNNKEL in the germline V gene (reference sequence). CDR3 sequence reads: CASSQDLRTFNIQYF.

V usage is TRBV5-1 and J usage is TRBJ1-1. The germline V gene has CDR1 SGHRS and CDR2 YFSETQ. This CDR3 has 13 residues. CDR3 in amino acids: CASSLGGFTEAFF.

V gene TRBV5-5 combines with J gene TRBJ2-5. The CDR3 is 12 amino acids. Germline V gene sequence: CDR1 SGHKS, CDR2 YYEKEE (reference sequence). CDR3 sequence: CASSLGQETQYF.

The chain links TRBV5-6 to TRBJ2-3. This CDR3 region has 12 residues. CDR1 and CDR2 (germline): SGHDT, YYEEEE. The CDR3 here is CASSQNTDTQYF.

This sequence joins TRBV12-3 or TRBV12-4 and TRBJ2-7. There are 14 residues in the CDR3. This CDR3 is CASTDGLTLYEQYF.

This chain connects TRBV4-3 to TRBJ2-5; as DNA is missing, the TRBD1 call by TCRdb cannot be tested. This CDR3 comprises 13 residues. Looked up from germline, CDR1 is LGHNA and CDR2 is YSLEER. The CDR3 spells CASSPPGRKTQYF.

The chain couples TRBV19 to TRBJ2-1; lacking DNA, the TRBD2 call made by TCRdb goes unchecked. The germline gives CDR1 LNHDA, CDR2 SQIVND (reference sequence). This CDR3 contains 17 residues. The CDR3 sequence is CASTPIWREGSYNEQFF.

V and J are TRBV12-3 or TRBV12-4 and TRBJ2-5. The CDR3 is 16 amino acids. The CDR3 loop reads CASSFTRWRFQETQYF.

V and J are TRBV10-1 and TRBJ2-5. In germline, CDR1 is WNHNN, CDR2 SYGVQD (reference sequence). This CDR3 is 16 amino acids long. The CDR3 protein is CASSESRRNYQETQYF.

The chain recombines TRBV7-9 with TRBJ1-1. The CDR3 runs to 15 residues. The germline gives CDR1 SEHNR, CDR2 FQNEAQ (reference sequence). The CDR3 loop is CASSRAEGMLAEAFF. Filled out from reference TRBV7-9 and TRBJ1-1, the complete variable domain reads DTGVSQNPRHKITKRGQNVTFRCDPISEHNRLYWYRQTLGQGPEFLTYFQNEAQLEKSRLLSDRFSAERPKGSFSTLEIQRTEQGDSAMYLCASSRAEGMLAEAFFGQGTRLTVV.